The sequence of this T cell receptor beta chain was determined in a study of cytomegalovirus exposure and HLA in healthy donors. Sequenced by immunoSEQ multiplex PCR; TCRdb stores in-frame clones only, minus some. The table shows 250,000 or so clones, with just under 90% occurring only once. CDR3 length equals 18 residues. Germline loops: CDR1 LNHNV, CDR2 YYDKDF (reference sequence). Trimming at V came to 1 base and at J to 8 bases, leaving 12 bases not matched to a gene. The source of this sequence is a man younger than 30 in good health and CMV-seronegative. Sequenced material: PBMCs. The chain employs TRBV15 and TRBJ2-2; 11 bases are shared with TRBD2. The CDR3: CATSRGLAGSLSAGELFF. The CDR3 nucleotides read TGTGCCACCAGCAGAGGACTAGCGGGAAGTTTAAGCGCTGGGGAGCTGTTTTTT. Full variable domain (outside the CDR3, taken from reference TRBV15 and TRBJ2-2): DAMVIQNPRYQVTQFGKPVTLSCSQTLNHNVMYWYQQKSSQAPKLLFHYYDKDFNNEADTPDNFQSRRPNTSFCFLDIRSPGLGDTAMYLCATSRGLAGSLSAGELFFGEGSRLTVL.